This TCR beta chain stems from a study of blood T cell dynamics during melanoma immunotherapy. This CDR3 has 13 amino acids. CDR1 and CDR2 from the germline V gene are MNHEY and SMNVEV (reference sequence). Trimming removed 10 bases at V and 7 bases at J, with 16 bases between. Concerning this clone: Its specificity is not known.

Study-level results: The most clonal sorted CD8+ subset, immune-effector cells, was closest to cell-free DNA CDR3 sequences.

Time point meaning: pre-treatment baseline. All DNA from each sorted CD8+ subset was loaded. TCRdb's copy holds only in-frame clones and misses some; the assay was immunoSEQ multiplex PCR. Among several thousand clones listed, about 90% were seen once. This specimen was effector memory CD8+ T cells from blood, taken from a patient treated with checkpoint blockade. The TCR comes from a human donor with melanoma. This rearrangement joins TRBV27 to TRBJ1-4; TRBD1 might be the D (5 bases). For the CDR3, the DNA is TGTGCCAACGAACAGGTCCTACGTGAAAAACTGTTTTTT. Amino acid sequence: CANEQVLREKLFF. The variable domain in full, with the rest retrieved from reference TRBV27 and TRBJ1-4, is EAQVTQNPRYLITVTGKKLTVTCSQNMNHEYMSWYRQDPGLGLRQIYYSMNVEVTDKGDVPEGYKVSRKEKRNFPLILESPSPNQTSLYFCANEQVLREKLFFGSGTQLSVL.